Listed here are 13 T cell receptor beta chains from one sample, sequenced in a study of blood T cell repertoires in COVID-19. Using immunoSEQ multiplex PCR, the repertoire was profiled, and TCRdb retains in-frame clones only, with some absent. Of about 140,000 clones listed, about three quarters are singletons. Input material: peripheral blood. The receptors shown here come from a woman between 45 and 65 years old with active or convalescent COVID-19.

The chain recombines TRBV18 with TRBJ2-3; D is uncertain. Germline CDR1 and CDR2: KGHSH and LQKENI. The CDR3 is made up of 15 amino acids. V was cut by 6 bases and J by 5 bases, with 18 bases left in between. The CDR3 loop is CASSLRDLEVDTQYF. The CDR3 DNA follows: TGTGCCAGCTCCCTAAGAGACCTCGAGGTAGATACGCAGTATTTT.

Details on this clone: At one of its ends the junction is not consistent with the germline gene, which may arise from a read error. The rearrangement links TRBV3-1 (or the pseudogene TRBV3-2) to TRBJ2-7; 13 bases are shared with TRBD2. The CDR3 totals 14 residues. The germline gives CDR1 LGHDT, CDR2 YNNKEL (reference sequence). The DNA of the CDR3 is TGTGCCAGCAGCCAACGCACTAGCGGGAGGGCTCATAATTTC. It encodes CASSQRTSGRAHNF.

The chain combines TRBV19 with TRBJ2-5, with 9 positions matching TRBD1. With 4 bases clipped from V and 5 bases from J, the junction kept 5 bases outside the gene matches. This CDR3 comprises 14 residues. CDR1 and CDR2 from the germline V gene are LNHDA and SQIVND (reference sequence). The CDR3 DNA is TGTGCCAGTAGTAAACAGGGGGCTAGCGAGACCCAGTACTTC. It translates to CASSKQGASETQYF.

The chain couples TRBV7-2 to TRBJ2-1; weak D call: TRBD2 (6 bases). Germline V lookup: CDR1 SGHTA, CDR2 FQGNSA. Trimming shortened V by 5 bases and J by 5 bases, and 19 bases separated the two germline ends. The CDR3 is made up of 16 amino acids. CDR3 DNA: TGTGCCAGCAGCGAACCCCGGGACTTCCTCCACAATGAGCAGTTCTTC. Amino acid sequence: CASSEPRDFLHNEQFF.

The rearrangement links TRBV30 to TRBJ2-3; 7 bases are shared with TRBD2. CDR1 and CDR2 from the germline V gene are GTSNPN and SVGIG (reference sequence). V lost 0 bases and J lost 0; bases outside the gene matches: 0. The CDR3 loop spans 14 amino acids. The CDR3 region is CAWSVLASTDTQYF. The CDR3 bases are TGTGCCTGGAGTGTACTAGCGAGCACAGATACGCAGTATTTT.

The V gene is TRBV25-1, the J gene TRBJ2-7; a possible D gene is TRBD1 (6 bases). CDR3 length: 15 amino acids. Germline V gene lookup returns CDR1 MGHDK and CDR2 SYGVNS. V lost 3 bases to trimming and J lost 5 bases, with 17 bases between them. The CDR3 region has the DNA TGTGCCAGCAGTGACCCCGGGACACCGAACCACGAGCAGTACTTC. This codes for CASSDPGTPNHEQYF.

V gene TRBV19 combines with J gene TRBJ1-6; tentative D call: TRBD1 (5 bases). The CDR3 is 18 amino acids. Germline V gene lookup returns CDR1 LNHDA and CDR2 SQIVND (reference sequence). Trimming took off 1 base at V and 0 bases at J, with 13 bases between the two ends. CDR3 coding DNA: TGTGCCAGTAGTATAGGACAGCCCAGGAGCTCCTATAATTCACCCCTCCACTTT. Protein sequence: CASSIGQPRSSYNSPLHF.

The chain is built from TRBV7-8 and TRBJ1-5, with D perhaps TRBD1 (5 bases). CDR3 length equals 15 residues. V was clipped by 5 bases and J by 3 bases, with 14 bases between them. The germline gives CDR1 SGHVS, CDR2 FQNEAQ. The CDR3: CASSTIGGINQPQHF. As DNA, the CDR3 is TGTGCCAGCAGCACTATCGGGGGGATCAATCAGCCCCAGCATTTT.

V and J are TRBV18 and TRBJ1-5; D is unresolved. The CDR3 covers 13 residues. V dropped 10 bases and J dropped 4 bases, with 14 bases sitting between them. CDR1 is KGHSH and CDR2 is LQKENI in the germline V gene. The CDR3 coding sequence is TGTGCCACCGGATCTTTAGCAAATCAGCCCCAGCATTTT. It translates to CATGSLANQPQHF. The whole variable domain, remainder taken from reference TRBV18 and TRBJ1-5, is NAGVMQNPRHLVRRRGQEARLRCSPMKGHSHVYWYRQLPEEGLKFMVYLQKENIIDESGMPKERFSAEFPKEGPSILRIQQVVRGDSAAYFCATGSLANQPQHFGDGTRLSIL.

V is TRBV6-5 and J is TRBJ2-1; 10 nucleotides align to TRBD2. From germline, CDR1 is MNHEY and CDR2 SVGAGI. The ends lost 4 bases at V and 4 bases at J; junction bases unmatched: 4. The CDR3 runs to 15 residues. CDR3 in DNA: TGTGCCAGCAGTTTTGGGACTAGCGTTTACAATGAGCAGTTCTTC. Amino acids: CASSFGTSVYNEQFF.

This clone appeared once. This rearrangement joins TRBV28 to TRBJ1-2, with no clear D. The CDR3 spans 13 residues. Germline CDR1 is MDHEN and CDR2 is SYDVKM. V gave up 0 bases and J gave up 6 bases, with 8 bases separating them. In DNA form, the CDR3 reads TGTGCCAGCAGTTTATGGCAGAACGATGGCTACACCTTC. Its translation is CASSLWQNDGYTF.

V gene TRBV5-1 combines with J gene TRBJ2-1, with 12 bases aligning to TRBD2. Trimming at V came to 3 bases and at J to 10 bases, leaving 11 bases not matched to a gene. CDR1 and CDR2 (germline): SGHRS, YFSETQ. This CDR3 contains 16 residues. This chain's CDR3 is CASSSALAGGPGEQFF. DNA for the CDR3: TGCGCCAGCAGCTCCGCCCTAGCGGGAGGGCCTGGGGAGCAGTTCTTC.

This chain uses TRBV29-1 with TRBJ1-2, with TRBD1 matching over 8 bases. CDR1 is SQVTM, CDR2 ANQGSEA, per germline. This CDR3 has 15 amino acids. The V gene end was trimmed by 3 bases and the J gene end by 3 bases; junction bases not matched to a gene: 9. The CDR3 nucleotides read TGCAGCGTTGATAACGTCAGGGGGCGCGACTATGGCTACACCTTC. Translating it yields CSVDNVRGRDYGYTF.